These 9 T cell receptor beta chains were sequenced from one sample in a study of HIV-infected patients and healthy controls. Alpha and beta constant-region primers primed reverse transcription of about 0.5 ug RNA. Separate chain-specific third strand synthesis with multiplexing indices produced the alpha and beta libraries. Each CDR3 protein gets one entry after TCRdb re-called the 5' RACE reads with MiXCR. Here the sample spans around 7,100 distinct CDR3 sequences, about a tenth being singletons. Whole blood was used without fractionation, so all unsorted peripheral T cells were included. Sequencing was performed on blood, taken before antiretroviral therapy. These receptors were taken from an adult with HIV infection.

This clonotype rates as medium-sized (0.01 to 0.1%). V is TRBV2 and J is TRBJ1-2, with D uncertain. The CDR3 extends over 14 amino acids. Trimming pared 4 bases from V and 4 bases from J, leaving 13 bases between. Germline V CDR1 and CDR2: SNHLY, FYNNEI. The CDR3 DNA reads as TGTGCCAGCAGTGCAGGATGGAGCCTCTATGGCTACACCTTC. Translating it yields CASSAGWSLYGYTF.

This clonotype was detected ten times or more. The chain has TRBV20-1 and TRBJ2-3, with 7 bases identical to TRBD1. Germline-derived CDR1 and CDR2 are DFQATT and SNEGSKA (reference sequence). This CDR3 is 14 amino acids long. V shed 6 bases and J 1 base; nucleotides not matched to a gene: 7. The CDR3 is CSAQTDRGTDTQYF. The CDR3 DNA reads TGCAGTGCCCAAACCGACAGGGGCACAGATACGCAGTATTTT.

This clonotype was found many times. This chain connects TRBV28 to TRBJ1-1, with D maybe TRBD1 (6 bases). V was shortened by 5 bases and J by 7 bases, with 20 bases between the two germline ends. Germline-derived CDR1 and CDR2 are MDHEN and SYDVKM. This CDR3 contains 15 residues. The CDR3 sequence is CASSPSRGNIREAFF. For the CDR3, the DNA is TGTGCCAGCAGTCCCTCCAGGGGAAACATCCGTGAAGCTTTCTTT.

This clonotype was seen many times. The gene calls are TRBV6-6 and TRBJ1-6; no clear D gene. The germline V gene encodes CDR1 MNHNY and CDR2 SVGAGI (reference sequence). The CDR3 has 11 amino acids. Trimming removed 5 bases at V and 7 bases at J, with 3 bases between. The CDR3 reads CASSLNSPLHF. The CDR3 DNA reads TGTGCCAGCAGTCTAAATTCACCCCTCCACTTT.

This clonotype was detected ten times or more. V is TRBV9 and J is TRBJ1-1, with TRBD1 matching over 10 bases. The CDR3 is made up of 16 amino acids. Trimming took 3 bases from V and 3 from J; bases not matched to a gene: 8. The germline V gene encodes CDR1 SGDLS and CDR2 YYNGEE. In nucleotides, the CDR3 is TGTGCCAGCAGCGCACGACAGGGGGCCGGCGACACTGAAGCTTTCTTT. Its translation is CASSARQGAGDTEAFF.

In its sample, this clonotype was seen many times. Here the CDR3 reads CASRTVVDSGYGYTF. CDR3 DNA sequence: TGTGCCAGTAGGACGGTGGTCGACAGTGGCTATGGCTACACCTTC. The chain carries TRBV19 and TRBJ1-2; possibly TRBD1 for D (5 bases). V was clipped by 6 bases and J by 4 bases, with 18 bases between them. The germline gives CDR1 LNHDA, CDR2 SQIVND (reference sequence). CDR3 size: 15 residues.

This clonotype was picked up a small number of times. V is TRBV20-1 and J is TRBJ2-3; 7 bases are a match to TRBD1. The CDR3 is 13 amino acids. With V trimmed by 6 bases and J by 0 bases, 3 bases remained unmatched. Germline lookup yields CDR1 DFQATT and CDR2 SNEGSKA (reference sequence). CDR3 loop: CSASGGSTDTQYF. Here the CDR3 DNA reads TGCAGTGCCTCAGGGGGTAGCACAGATACGCAGTATTTT.

This clonotype was seen ten or more times. This chain joins TRBV3-1 and TRBJ1-2; 9 nucleotides match TRBD1. The CDR3 runs 14 residues. The germline gives CDR1 LGHDT, CDR2 YNNKEL (reference sequence). With 1 base clipped from V and 4 bases from J, the junction kept 1 base outside the gene matches. The CDR3: CASSQATGGYGYTF. The CDR3 nucleotides are TGTGCCAGCAGCCAAGCGACAGGGGGCTATGGCTACACCTTC.

Many counts were recorded for this clonotype. CDR3 sequence: CASSSPIGWRPSSYNEQFF. Here the CDR3 DNA reads TGTGCCAGCAGCTCACCGATAGGATGGCGCCCGAGCTCCTACAATGAGCAGTTCTTC. The chain joins TRBV7-2 to TRBJ2-1; D is unclear. Germline CDR1 reads SGHTA; CDR2 reads FQGNSA. This CDR3 has 19 residues. Trimming stripped 4 bases from V and 0 bases from J, with 22 bases between.